The 27 T cell receptor beta chains reported below all come from one sample, sequenced in a study of cytomegalovirus exposure and HLA in healthy donors. 60 Vbeta and 13 Jbeta primers were used in PCR. Clones were sequenced by immunoSEQ multiplex PCR, and TCRdb holds only the in-frame ones, with some missing. Altogether about 150,000 clones are present, about four fifths being singletons, with the ten largest covering 1%. The sample consisted of PBMCs. The receptors originated from a woman in her forties or fifties in good health and CMV-seropositive.

The CDR3 DNA follows: TGTGCCAGCAGAACAGGGATGAACACTGAAGCTTTCTTT. Protein product: CASRTGMNTEAFF. The rearrangement joins TRBV28 to TRBJ1-1; possibly TRBD1 for D (6 bases). Germline V gene data show CDR1 as MDHEN and CDR2 as SYDVKM. V shed 6 bases and J shed 0 bases, with 8 bases lying between them. The CDR3 is made up of 13 amino acids. Full variable domain (missing parts from reference TRBV28 and TRBJ1-1): DVKVTQSSRYLVKRTGEKVFLECVQDMDHENMFWYRQDPGLGLRLIYFSYDVKMKEKGDIPEGYSVSREKKERFSLILESASTNQTSMYLCASRTGMNTEAFFGQGTRLTVV.

The V and J genes are TRBV9 and TRBJ1-5; D is perhaps TRBD1 (5 bases). Germline V gene data show CDR1 as SGDLS and CDR2 as YYNGEE. CDR3 length: 15 residues. Trimming pared 3 bases from V and 8 bases from J, leaving 18 bases between. The chain's CDR3 is CASSAAGGIREPQHF. The CDR3 region has the DNA TGTGCCAGCAGCGCCGCTGGGGGGATTAGAGAGCCCCAGCATTTT.

The CDR3 is CASMAQTKNIQYF. The CDR3 DNA reads as TGTGCCAGCATGGCCCAGACCAAAAACATTCAGTACTTC. V usage is TRBV7-9 and J usage is TRBJ2-4; the D is unclear. The germline V gene encodes CDR1 SEHNR and CDR2 FQNEAQ (reference sequence). The CDR3 is 13 amino acids. Trimming removed 7 bases from V and 2 bases from J, with 9 bases in between.

A remark on this clone: A read error may produce the germline difference seen at one junction end. The chain couples TRBV7-9 to TRBJ1-2; TRBD1 agrees at 9 bases. The CDR3 is 18 amino acids. Germline V CDR1 and CDR2: SEHNR, FQNEAQ (reference sequence). The CDR3 loop reads CSSSSPVGQGGRNYGYTF. The DNA for the CDR3 is TGTTCCAGCAGCTCCCCCGTGGGACAGGGAGGACGGAACTATGGCTACACCTTC.

This chain connects TRBV6-5 to TRBJ2-3, with D possibly matching TRBD2 (6 bases). The germline V and J ends were trimmed by 6 bases and 1 base, with 14 bases remaining between them. Germline lookup yields CDR1 MNHEY and CDR2 SVGAGI. The CDR3 consists of 15 residues. The CDR3 loop is CASSHRGIRTDTQYF. The DNA for the CDR3 is TGTGCCAGCAGCCACCGCGGGATCCGCACAGATACGCAGTATTTT.

This chain links TRBV6-1 with TRBJ1-5, with 8 bases aligning to TRBD1. The length of the CDR3 is 14 residues. CDR1 is MNHNS and CDR2 is SASEGT in the germline V gene. V lost 4 bases to trimming and J lost 6 bases; unmatched junction nucleotides: 5. The CDR3 DNA follows: TGTGCCAGCAGTGTAGCAGGGGGCCTTCAGCCCCAGCATTTT. Translated: CASSVAGGLQPQHF.

The V call is TRBV2, the J call TRBJ2-7, with D perhaps matching TRBD1 (7 bases). Germline loops: CDR1 SNHLY, CDR2 FYNNEI. V lost 6 bases and J lost 1, with 16 bases in between. The CDR3 spans 15 residues. The CDR3 coding sequence is TGTGCCAGCAGCCCTTGGAGGGACAGTTCCTACGAGCAGTACTTC. Its translation is CASSPWRDSSYEQYF.

The CDR3 DNA reads TGTGCCAGCAGCTTAGAGGAGAACATAGCGGGATCTAAATACAATGAGCAGTTCTTC. It specifies CASSLEENIAGSKYNEQFF. The J gene is TRBJ2-1, the V gene TRBV7-2, with TRBD2 matching over 8 bases. Germline V gene lookup returns CDR1 SGHTA and CDR2 FQGNSA. This CDR3 has 19 amino acids. With 1 base clipped from V and 4 bases from J, the junction kept 15 bases outside the gene matches.

This clone was found once. The chain recombines TRBV2 with TRBJ2-7; 7 bases match TRBD1. V lost 4 bases, J lost 2 bases, and 2 bases stayed unmatched. Looked up from germline, CDR1 is SNHLY and CDR2 is FYNNEI. The CDR3 totals 13 residues. CDR3 DNA: TGTGCCAGCAGTGTCGGGACAGCCTACGAGCAGTACTTC. This codes for CASSVGTAYEQYF. The variable domain in full, with the rest retrieved from reference TRBV2 and TRBJ2-7, is EPEVTQTPSHQVTQMGQEVILRCVPISNHLYFYWYRQILGQKVEFLVSFYNNEISEKSEIFDDQFSVERPDGSNFTLKIRSTKLEDSAMYFCASSVGTAYEQYFGPGTRLTVT.

This clone was seen a few times. This chain links TRBV7-9 with TRBJ2-7; D gene uncertain. With 3 bases removed from V and 0 bases from J, the gap between germline ends came to 9 bases. Germline assignment: CDR1 SEHNR and CDR2 FQNEAQ (reference sequence). This CDR3 comprises 14 residues. As DNA, the CDR3 is TGTGCCAGCAGCTTCCGGTCTCTCTCCTACGAGCAGTACTTC. It is translated as CASSFRSLSYEQYF.

This chain uses TRBV18 with TRBJ1-6, with a possible D match to TRBD1 (6 bases). This CDR3 has 19 amino acids. With 1 base removed from V and 0 bases from J, the gap between germline ends came to 16 bases. Germline-derived CDR1 and CDR2 are KGHSH and LQKENI. CDR3: CASSPLVGQRSSYNSPLHF. The CDR3 DNA follows: TGTGCCAGCTCACCACTGGTAGGACAGAGAAGCTCCTATAATTCACCCCTCCACTTT.

The rearrangement joins TRBV5-1 to TRBJ2-1, with 7 positions matching TRBD1. CDR3 length: 14 amino acids. J gave up 6 bases and V 4 bases, and 7 bases lay outside the gene matches. Germline V gene sequence: CDR1 SGHRS, CDR2 YFSETQ. This CDR3 is CASSLGQLSNEQFF. The CDR3 DNA sequence: TGCGCCAGCAGCCTGGGACAGCTCTCCAATGAGCAGTTCTTC.

This clone has a single count. The chain has TRBV11-3 and TRBJ1-1, with D uncertain. This CDR3 contains 13 residues. With 10 bases removed from V and 2 bases from J, the gap between germline ends came to 14 bases. Germline CDR1 is SGHNT and CDR2 is YENEEA. The CDR3 DNA reads TGTGCCACCGACGGCGGGGAAAACACTGAAGCTTTCTTT. Its translation is CATDGGENTEAFF.

The rearrangement links TRBV15 to TRBJ2-7, with TRBD1 matching 8 bases. This CDR3 has 16 residues. V dropped 1 base and J dropped 2; count of bases not matched to a gene: 7. Germline values: CDR1 LNHNV, CDR2 YYDKDF (reference sequence). This chain's CDR3 is CATSRAPGQGTYEQYF. DNA of the CDR3: TGTGCCACCAGCAGAGCCCCTGGACAGGGTACCTACGAGCAGTACTTC.

The sample holds a few counts of this clone. The V and J genes are TRBV12-5 and TRBJ2-1; 10 bases are shared with TRBD1. This CDR3 spans 16 amino acids. V lost 5 bases, J lost 4 bases, and 8 bases stayed unmatched. Germline assignment: CDR1 LGHNT and CDR2 FRNRAP. This CDR3 reads CASGRGTGEWYNEQFF. CDR3 in DNA: TGTGCTAGTGGTCGGGGGACAGGGGAATGGTACAATGAGCAGTTCTTC.

The rearrangement uses TRBV29-1 and TRBJ2-1, with 13 bases that match TRBD2. Germline V gives CDR1 SQVTM, CDR2 ANQGSEA. The CDR3 sequence is 15 residues long. The V gene end was trimmed by 5 bases and the J gene end by 9 bases; junction bases not matched to a gene: 10. The CDR3 DNA is TGCAGCGTTCTAAACACGGGACTAGCGGGAAGTGAGCAGTTCTTC. As protein: CSVLNTGLAGSEQFF.

The count of this clone is one. V is TRBV27 and J is TRBJ1-1; unclear D gene. The CDR3 has 14 residues. V was pared by 2 bases and J by 4 bases, with 11 bases between. Per germline, CDR1 MNHEY and CDR2 SMNVEV (reference sequence). CDR3 nucleotide sequence: TGTGCCAGCAGTTTAAAGCTTGCGGGCACTGAAGCTTTCTTT. Translated, it gives CASSLKLAGTEAFF.

The gene calls are TRBV15 and TRBJ2-1; no reliable D call. Germline lookup yields CDR1 LNHNV and CDR2 YYDKDF (reference sequence). CDR3 size: 12 residues. Trimming cost V 3 bases and J 11 bases, with 11 bases left between them. The CDR3: CATSSQGVKQFF. CDR3 bases: TGTGCCACCAGCAGCCAAGGAGTCAAGCAGTTCTTC.

This clone was found a few times. The chain couples TRBV9 to TRBJ1-2; 11 bases line up with TRBD1. V lost 0 bases, J lost 4 bases, and 5 bases stayed unmatched. Germline loops: CDR1 SGDLS, CDR2 YYNGEE. The CDR3 consists of 16 residues. The CDR3 loop is CASSVEGQGAGYGYTF. Written as DNA, the CDR3 is TGTGCCAGCAGCGTAGAAGGACAGGGGGCGGGCTATGGCTACACCTTC.

The gene calls are TRBV7-9 and TRBJ2-5; 10 bases agree with TRBD1. CDR1 and CDR2 from the germline V gene are SEHNR and FQNEAQ (reference sequence). The CDR3 spans 14 residues. With V trimmed by 3 bases and J by 2 bases, 0 bases remained unmatched. CDR3: CASSLDRGQETQYF. The CDR3 bases are TGTGCCAGCAGCTTGGACAGGGGGCAAGAGACCCAGTACTTC.

V gene TRBV1 combines with J gene TRBJ1-2. TRBV1 is termed a pseudogene. This CDR3 is built from 14 residues. This CDR3 reads CTSSGRGDNYGYTF. The CDR3 region has the DNA TGCACCAGCAGCGGGAGGGGAGACAACTATGGCTACACCTTC.

The chain is built from TRBV7-9 and TRBJ2-7, with 8 bases matching TRBD1. Per germline, CDR1 SEHNR and CDR2 FQNEAQ (reference sequence). Trimming cost V 3 bases and J 2 bases; bases outside gene matches: 6. This CDR3 has 15 amino acids. The CDR3 DNA follows: TGTGCCAGCAGCTTTGTGACAGGGGAAACCTACGAGCAGTACTTC. This codes for CASSFVTGETYEQYF.

The chain links TRBV27 to TRBJ1-1, with 8 positions matching TRBD1. This CDR3 is built from 14 residues. Germline V gives CDR1 MNHEY, CDR2 SMNVEV (reference sequence). The ends lost 4 bases at V and 1 base at J; junction bases unmatched: 2. The CDR3 coding sequence is TGTGCCAGCAGTTACAGGGGGGGGAACACTGAAGCTTTCTTT. Translation gives CASSYRGGNTEAFF.

This rearrangement joins TRBV28 to TRBJ2-7; 9 nucleotides agree with TRBD1. Germline lookup yields CDR1 MDHEN and CDR2 SYDVKM. V shed 6 bases, J shed 0 bases, and the junction held 12 bases outside the gene matches. CDR3 length: 17 residues. CDR3 amino acids: CASRRGTGPFSSYEQYF. The CDR3 DNA reads TGTGCCAGCAGGCGCGGGACAGGGCCCTTCAGCTCCTACGAGCAGTACTTC. Based on the CDR3 plus reference TRBV28 and TRBJ2-7, the full variable domain is DVKVTQSSRYLVKRTGEKVFLECVQDMDHENMFWYRQDPGLGLRLIYFSYDVKMKEKGDIPEGYSVSREKKERFSLILESASTNQTSMYLCASRRGTGPFSSYEQYFGPGTRLTVT.

The gene calls are TRBV9 and TRBJ2-3; D is undetermined. CDR1 is SGDLS, CDR2 YYNGEE, per germline. This CDR3 comprises 14 residues. Deletions cut 1 base from V and 6 bases from J, with 12 bases between. Here the CDR3 DNA reads TGTGCCAGCAGCGTATATAGCACGCAGGATACGCAGTATTTT. Translation: CASSVYSTQDTQYF.

The chain employs TRBV28 and TRBJ2-7; 8 bases are shared with TRBD2. V lost 6 bases to trimming and J lost 4 bases; unmatched junction nucleotides: 8. The germline CDR1 and CDR2 sequences are MDHEN and SYDVKM. The CDR3 has 14 amino acids. The CDR3 DNA follows: TGTGCCAGCAGAAGCGCTAGCGGGTCTTACGAGCAGTACTTC. Translation gives CASRSASGSYEQYF.

The CDR3 nucleotides are TGTGCCAGCAGCTCCTTCCGGGGAGCTGAAGCTTTCTTT. It yields the protein CASSSFRGAEAFF. The chain carries TRBV11-2 and TRBJ1-1; unclear D gene. The germline V gene encodes CDR1 SGHAT and CDR2 FQNNGV. The CDR3 sequence is 13 residues long. V lost 4 bases to trimming and J lost 6 bases, with 12 bases between them.